This T cell receptor (beta chain) was observed in a study of regulatory T cells in long-lasting Graves disease. Researchers made TCR beta libraries by using iRepertoire HTBI primers and running Arm-PCR on CDR3 regions. From the multiplex PCR reads, TCRdb called clonotypes with MiXCR, one entry per CDR3 protein. The sample records 560,000 or so distinct CDR3 sequences, roughly 15% being singletons. This clonotype showed up just a few times. Time point here: newly diagnosed GD, antithyroid drugs for less than 3 months. PBMCs were the source of the RNA used for TCR sequencing. The same sample was also used in a study of T cells in Graves' hyperthyroidism and ophthalmopathy.

The specimen comprised peripheral blood mononuclear cells (PBMCs), sampled at new diagnosis, from a patient treated with antithyroid drugs. The clonotype originates from a man between 18 and 35 years old with Graves disease.

CDR3: CASSLSPRGYNEQFF. For the CDR3, the DNA is TGCGCCAGCAGCTTATCACCCCGTGGTTACAATGAGCAGTTCTTC. The chain joins TRBV4-1 to TRBJ2-1, with no clear D. Germline V gene lookup returns CDR1 MGHRA and CDR2 YSYEKL. V was pared by 5 bases and J by 4 bases, with 15 bases between. CDR3 length: 15 residues.